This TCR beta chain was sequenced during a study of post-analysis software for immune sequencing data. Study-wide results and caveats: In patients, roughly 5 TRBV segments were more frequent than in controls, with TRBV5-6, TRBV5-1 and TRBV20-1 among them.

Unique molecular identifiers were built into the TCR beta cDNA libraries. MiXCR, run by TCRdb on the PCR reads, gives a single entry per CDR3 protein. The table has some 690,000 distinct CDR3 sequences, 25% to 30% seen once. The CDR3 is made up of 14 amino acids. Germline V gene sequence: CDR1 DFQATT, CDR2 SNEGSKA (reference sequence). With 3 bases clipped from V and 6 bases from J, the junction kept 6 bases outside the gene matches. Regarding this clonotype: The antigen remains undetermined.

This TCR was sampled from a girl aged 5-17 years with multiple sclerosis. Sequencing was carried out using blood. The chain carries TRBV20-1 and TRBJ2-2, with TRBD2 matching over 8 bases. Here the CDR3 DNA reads TGCAGTGCTAGGGGGACGGGGGGGCCCGGGGAGCTGTTTTTT. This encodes CSARGTGGPGELFF.